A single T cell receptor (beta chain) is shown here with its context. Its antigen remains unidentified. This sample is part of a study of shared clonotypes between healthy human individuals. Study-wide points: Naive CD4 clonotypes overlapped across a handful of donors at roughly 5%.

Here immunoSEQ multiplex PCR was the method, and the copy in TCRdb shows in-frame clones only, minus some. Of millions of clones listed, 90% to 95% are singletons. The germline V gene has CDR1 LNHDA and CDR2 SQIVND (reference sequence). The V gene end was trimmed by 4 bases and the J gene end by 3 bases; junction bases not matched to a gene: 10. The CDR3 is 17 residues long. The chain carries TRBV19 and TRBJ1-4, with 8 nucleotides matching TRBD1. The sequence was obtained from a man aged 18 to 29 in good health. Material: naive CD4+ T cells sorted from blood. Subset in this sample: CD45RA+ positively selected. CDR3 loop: CASSRGTGDPSNEKLFF. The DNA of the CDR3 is TGTGCCAGTAGTAGGGGGACAGGAGATCCTTCTAATGAAAAACTGTTTTTT.